These T cell receptor beta chains were read from a single sample in a study of Graves' ophthalmopathy and Graves' hyperthyroidism. MiXCR, run by TCRdb on the multiplex PCR reads, gives a single entry per CDR3 protein. The sample yields 300,000 to 350,000 distinct CDR3 sequences, under 20% seen once. The sample comprised peripheral blood. These receptors were collected from an adult man with Graves' ophthalmopathy. Both conserved end residues are part of each CDR3. Fields, in order: D gene, V gene, clone size, J gene, CDR3 protein, CDR3 DNA. D genes are given only for firm matches. Not every row has a clone size; where given, it reads once, few, many or a size class.

>-|TRBV4-3|few|TRBJ1-2
CASSPTLGNYGYTF
TGCGCCAGCAGCCCAACCCTCGGTAACTATGGCTACACCTTC
>TRBD2|TRBV30|many|TRBJ2-5
CAWSVPSGGSETQYF
TGTGCCTGGAGTGTACCTAGCGGGGGCTCAGAGACCCAGTACTTC
>-|TRBV25-1|many|TRBJ2-7
CASSSGTGVNF
TGTGCCAGCAGCTCCGGGACGGGCGTCAATTTC
>-|TRBV3-1|many|TRBJ1-1
CASSLMANTEAFF
TGTGCCAGCAGCCTAATGGCGAACACTGAAGCTTTCTTT
>TRBD1|TRBV11-2|-|TRBJ1-2
CASSLEGQRNYGYTF
TGTGCCAGCAGCTTAGAGGGACAGAGAAACTATGGCTACACCTTC
>TRBD1|TRBV2|many|TRBJ2-2
CASSKTGGETGELFF
TGTGCCAGCAGTAAGACAGGGGGGGAAACCGGGGAGCTGTTTTTT
>TRBD1|TRBV20-1|many|TRBJ1-1
CSAHPQGARVTEAFF
TGCAGTGCACACCCCCAGGGGGCAAGAGTCACTGAAGCTTTCTTT
>TRBD1|TRBV7-9|many|TRBJ2-7
CASSFTGVTYEQYF
TGTGCCAGCAGCTTTACAGGGGTCACCTACGAGCAGTACTTC
>TRBD1|TRBV28|-|TRBJ2-5
CASSSGQGYQETQYF
TGTGCCAGCAGCTCGGGACAGGGCTACCAAGAGACCCAGTACTTC
>TRBD2|TRBV27|-|TRBJ2-7
CASRTLAASYEQYF
TGTGCCAGCAGAACACTAGCGGCCTCCTACGAGCAGTACTTC
>-|TRBV6-2/TRBV6-3|-|TRBJ2-1
CASSPPRAYNEQFF
TGTGCCAGCAGCCCACCTCGCGCGTACAATGAGCAGTTCTTC
>TRBD2|TRBV7-2|many|TRBJ2-5
CASSLASSGGETQYF
TGTGCCAGCAGCTTAGCGTCTAGCGGGGGGGAGACCCAGTACTTC
>-|TRBV3-1|many|TRBJ1-1
CASSQRGRMNTEAFF
TGTGCCAGCAGCCAAAGGGGGAGAATGAACACTGAAGCTTTCTTT
>-|TRBV5-1|many|TRBJ1-6
CASSLGTASNSPLHF
TGCGCCAGCAGCTTGGGGACAGCGAGTAATTCACCCCTCCACTTT
>-|TRBV5-4|many|TRBJ1-5
CASSSWEVYSNQPQHF
TGTGCCAGCAGCTCTTGGGAGGTTTATAGCAATCAGCCCCAGCATTTT
>TRBD1|TRBV30|many|TRBJ1-1
CAWLARGGVADTEAFF
TGTGCCTGGTTGGCCAGGGGGGGAGTTGCTGACACTGAAGCTTTCTTT
>-|TRBV3-1|many|TRBJ1-5
CASSSRIGCWDQPQHF
TGTGCCAGCAGCTCGAGGATAGGGTGTTGGGATCAGCCCCAGCATTTT
>-|TRBV2|many|TRBJ1-2
CASSGDVYGYTF
TGTGCCAGCAGTGGGGACGTCTATGGCTACACCTTC
>-|TRBV5-1|many|TRBJ2-5
CASSLASAGEETQYF
TGCGCCAGCAGCTTGGCGTCGGCAGGGGAAGAGACCCAGTACTTC
>TRBD1|TRBV20-1|many|TRBJ2-7
CSARNSVQGNEQYF
TGCAGTGCTAGAAATTCGGTACAGGGGAACGAGCAGTACTTC
>TRBD1|TRBV3-1|few|TRBJ2-2
CASSQASGQVFGELFF
TGTGCCAGCAGCCAAGCATCGGGACAGGTTTTCGGGGAGCTGTTTTTT
>-|TRBV7-2|many|TRBJ2-5
CASSLASWNQETQYF
TGTGCCAGCAGCTTAGCGTCCTGGAACCAAGAGACCCAGTACTTC
>TRBD1|TRBV20-1|many|TRBJ2-7
CSARGQGGPYEQYF
TGCAGTGCTAGGGGCCAAGGGGGCCCCTACGAGCAGTACTTC
>TRBD2|TRBV15|-|TRBJ2-2
CATSRELAYTGELFF
TGTGCCACCAGCAGAGAACTAGCGTACACCGGGGAGCTGTTTTTT
>-|TRBV6-1|-|TRBJ2-7
CASIGGGGAYEQYF
TGTGCCAGCATAGGCGGAGGGGGGGCCTACGAGCAGTACTTC
>-|TRBV6-1|many|TRBJ1-2
CASSERGGDSGYTF
TGTGCCAGCAGTGAAAGGGGGGGCGACTCTGGCTACACCTTC
>TRBD1|TRBV29-1|many|TRBJ2-7
CSVPGTGEDSYEQYF
TGCAGCGTTCCCGGGACAGGGGAGGATTCCTACGAGCAGTACTTC
>TRBD1|TRBV10-3|-|TRBJ1-5
CAISVQGDGQPQHF
TGTGCCATCAGTGTCCAGGGGGACGGTCAGCCCCAGCATTTT
>TRBD1|TRBV6-5|many|TRBJ2-5
CASSYSFDREETQYF
TGTGCCAGCAGTTACTCGTTCGACAGGGAGGAGACCCAGTACTTC
>-|TRBV6-1|-|TRBJ1-1
CASKSDVNTEAFF
TGTGCCAGCAAATCAGACGTAAACACTGAAGCTTTCTTT
>-|TRBV20-1|few|TRBJ2-5
CSASPASQPQETQYF
TGCAGTGCTAGCCCGGCTAGCCAGCCCCAAGAGACCCAGTACTTC
>-|TRBV19|many|TRBJ1-1
CASSIGKGAGLMNTEAFF
TGTGCCAGTAGTATAGGTAAGGGTGCAGGTCTGATGAACACTGAAGCTTTCTTT
>-|TRBV28|many|TRBJ1-2
CASSLEVDGYTF
TGTGCCAGCAGTTTAGAGGTGGATGGCTACACCTTC
>TRBD1|TRBV6-2/TRBV6-3|many|TRBJ2-7
CASNDRDRSYEQYF
TGTGCCAGCAATGACCGGGACAGATCCTACGAGCAGTACTTC
>-|TRBV6-5|many|TRBJ1-1
CASSYDPQEAFFF
TGTGCCAGCAGTTACGACCCCCAGGAAGCTTTTTTCTTT
>-|TRBV5-1|many|TRBJ1-1
CASIGVTEAFF
TGCGCCAGCATAGGGGTGACTGAAGCTTTCTTT
>-|TRBV19|many|TRBJ1-2
CASSIWKEGYTF
TGTGCCAGTAGTATATGGAAGGAGGGCTACACCTTC
>TRBD2|TRBV5-1|few|TRBJ2-5
CASSPGGGIQETQYF
TGCGCCAGCAGCCCGGGAGGGGGTATCCAAGAGACCCAGTACTTC
>-|TRBV20-1|many|TRBJ1-2
CSAQGGRGYTF
TGCAGTGCCCAGGGAGGCAGAGGCTACACCTTC
>-|TRBV6-4|-|TRBJ1-6
CASSAPQSSYNSPLHF
TGTGCCAGCAGTGCCCCACAAAGCTCCTATAATTCACCCCTCCACTTT
>-|TRBV5-8|many|TRBJ1-2
CASSLKRNYGSTF
TGTGCCAGCAGCTTGAAAAGGAACTATGGCTCCACCTTC
>TRBD2|TRBV5-1|many|TRBJ2-7
CASSLELAGAYEQYF
TGCGCCAGCAGCTTGGAACTAGCGGGAGCCTACGAGCAGTACTTC
>TRBD1|TRBV28|many|TRBJ1-2
CASSSLRTGEGYTF
TGTGCCAGCAGTTCCCTGAGGACAGGGGAGGGCTACACCTTC
>-|TRBV20-1|many|TRBJ2-6
CSARGQTDSGANVLTF
TGCAGTGCTAGGGGGCAGACAGACTCTGGGGCCAACGTCCTGACTTTC
>-|TRBV6-1|many|TRBJ1-5
CASSEFRAGGQPQHF
TGTGCCAGCAGTGAATTTAGGGCAGGTGGGCAGCCCCAGCATTTT
>-|TRBV12-3/TRBV12-4|many|TRBJ1-6
CASSGRANSPLHF
TGTGCCAGCAGTGGCAGGGCCAATTCACCCCTCCACTTT
>-|TRBV28|many|TRBJ2-7
CASSLWGPEQYF
TGTGCCAGCAGTTTATGGGGACCCGAGCAGTACTTC
>-|TRBV6-5|many|TRBJ1-1
CASSNPTEAFF
TGTGCCAGCAGTAACCCCACTGAAGCTTTCTTT
>-|TRBV29-1|many|TRBJ1-2
CSGSDSNYGYTF
TGCAGCGGGTCGGACAGTAACTATGGCTACACCTTC
>-|TRBV5-1|many|TRBJ1-2
CASKGNYDYTF
TGCGCCAGCAAGGGTAACTACGACTACACCTTC
>-|TRBV28|few|TRBJ2-7
CASSLFRNYEQYF
TGTGCCAGCAGTTTGTTTAGGAACTACGAGCAGTACTTC
>-|TRBV29-1|many|TRBJ1-2
CSVAVAGATYGYTF
TGCAGCGTCGCTGTGGCAGGGGCAACCTATGGCTACACCTTC
>-|TRBV29-1|-|TRBJ1-1
CSVEEGLGAFF
TGCAGCGTTGAAGAAGGGCTAGGAGCTTTCTTT
>TRBD1|TRBV28|many|TRBJ1-1
CASSSYLGRRDSEAFF
TGTGCCAGCAGTTCTTATCTTGGGCGGCGGGACAGTGAAGCTTTCTTT